This T cell receptor (beta chain) stems from a study of identical twins. General observations from the study: Insertions were fewer in abundant cord blood beta clonotypes, whereas memory repertoires showed none of this pattern. Zero-insertion findings could be partly confounded by invariant cells (MAIT and iNKT cells).

Comment on this clonotype: The antigen remains undetermined.

With 3 bases removed from V and 7 bases from J, the gap between germline ends came to 12 bases. This CDR3 comprises 13 residues. Germline CDR1 ENHRY, CDR2 SYGVKD. Everyone who donated was a healthy Caucasian. Via MiXCR, TCRdb re-called the 5' RACE reads, giving one row per CDR3 protein. The top ten hold around 1.6% of the sample, which has 750,000 to 950,000 distinct CDR3 sequences, 12% seen once. The same specimen was also included in a second study, on yellow fever vaccine responses in identical twins. This second study says: The authors reported partly convergent, partly personalized vaccine responses in identical twins.

Sequenced: PBMCs. This clonotype was sampled from a woman under 30 in good health. The chain combines TRBV10-3 with TRBJ1-1; tentative D call: TRBD1 (6 bases). This chain's CDR3 is CAISDGEGGEAFF. CDR3 sequence (DNA): TGTGCCATCAGTGATGGGGAAGGGGGTGAAGCTTTCTTT.